The clone carrying this T cell receptor (beta chain) was seen only a few times. The antigen remains unidentified. This specimen comes from a study of beta chain features in type 1 diabetes. Study-wide context: Examination covered fewer than 110 million sorted cells spanning all samples.

V lost 2 bases to trimming and J lost 1 base; unmatched junction nucleotides: 2. The CDR3 contains 15 residues. The germline V gene encodes CDR1 SGHRS and CDR2 YFSETQ. Expressed TCRB transcripts were sequenced after all isolated RNA was converted to cDNA. Measured with immunoSEQ multiplex PCR; TCRdb has only the in-frame clones, and not every one. The sample has a few hundred thousand clones; more than 13% are singletons. General study results and limits: TCRB repertoires of naive, central memory and Treg cells appeared more similar among patients than among healthy donors.

The sequenced material came from naive CD4+ T cells from blood. This receptor was obtained from a woman aged 18 to 35 in good health. The rearrangement uses TRBV5-1 and TRBJ2-7; 11 positions match TRBD2. The CDR3 bases are TGCGCCAGCAGCTTAACTAGCGGGAGTTCCTACGAGCAGTACTTC. It encodes CASSLTSGSSYEQYF.